This T cell receptor (beta chain) was obtained from a study of OX40 agonist ivuxolimab in advanced cancers. Study-level information: Dosing consisted of intravenous ivuxolimab at 0.01 to 10 mg/kg every 2 weeks. Two cutaneous melanoma patients and one hepatocellular carcinoma patient, three in all, had partial responses.

Whole-study results and caveats: Clonal expansion was seen in CD4+ and CD8+ blood T cells by week 6 at 0.1 to 3.0 mg/kg.

Assay: immunoSEQ multiplex PCR; the TCRdb copy retains only in-frame clones and omits some. The table records approximately 74,000 clones, nearly 90% of them present only once. This CDR3 has 15 residues. CDR1 is MNHEY and CDR2 is SVGAGI in the germline V gene. Trimming pared 0 bases from V and 2 bases from J, leaving 11 bases between. As concerns this clone: Its target is unknown.

The sequence derives from an adult with an advanced solid tumor such as melanoma, head and neck, liver or kidney cancer. The chain is built from TRBV6-5 and TRBJ2-7; D gene uncertain. The sample here was CD4+ or CD8+ T cells sorted from blood, taken in a trial of the OX40 agonist ivuxolimab. The CDR3 sequence is CASSYSTAAPYEQYF. The CDR3 DNA follows: TGTGCCAGCAGTTACTCAACGGCAGCTCCCTACGAGCAGTACTTC.